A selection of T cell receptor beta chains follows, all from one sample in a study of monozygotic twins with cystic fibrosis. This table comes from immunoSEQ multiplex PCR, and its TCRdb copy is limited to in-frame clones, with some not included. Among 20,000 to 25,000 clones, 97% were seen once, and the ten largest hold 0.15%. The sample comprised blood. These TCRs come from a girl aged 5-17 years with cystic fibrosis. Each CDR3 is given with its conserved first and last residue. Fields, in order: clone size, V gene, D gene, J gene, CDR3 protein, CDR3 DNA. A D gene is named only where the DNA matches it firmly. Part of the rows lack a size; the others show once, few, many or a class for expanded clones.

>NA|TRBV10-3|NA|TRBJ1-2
CAISELTGWGNYGYTF
TGTGCCATCAGTGAGCTTACAGGGTGGGGGAACTATGGCTACACCTTC
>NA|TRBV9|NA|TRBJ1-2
CASSVGGGSHGYTF
TGTGCCAGCAGCGTAGGGGGAGGGTCCCATGGCTACACCTTC
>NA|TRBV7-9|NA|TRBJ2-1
CASSLSGRSSYNEQFF
TGTGCCAGCAGCTTATCGGGCCGGAGCTCCTACAATGAGCAGTTCTTC
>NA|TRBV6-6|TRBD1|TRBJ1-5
CASSPTGGNQPQHF
TGTGCCAGCAGCCCGACAGGGGGAAATCAGCCCCAGCATTTT
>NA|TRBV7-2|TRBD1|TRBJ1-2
CASSFDTGTGGYGYTF
TGTGCCAGCAGCTTCGATACCGGGACAGGGGGCTATGGCTACACCTTC
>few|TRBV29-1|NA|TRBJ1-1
CSARRLNTEAFF
TGCAGCGCTCGGAGATTGAACACTGAAGCTTTCTTT
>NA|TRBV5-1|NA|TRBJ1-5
CASSRDSNQPQHF
TGCGCCAGCAGCCGGGACTCCAATCAGCCCCAGCATTTT
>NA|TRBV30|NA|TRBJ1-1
CAWSPIWGSTNTEAFF
TGTGCCTGGAGTCCAATCTGGGGGTCGACGAACACTGAAGCTTTCTTT
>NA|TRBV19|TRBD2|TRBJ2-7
CASSMAGGSYEQYF
TGTGCCAGTAGTATGGCGGGAGGTTCCTACGAGCAGTACTTC
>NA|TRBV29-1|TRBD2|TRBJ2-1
CSVPTLTSDHNEQFF
TGCAGCGTCCCCACCCTGACTAGCGACCACAATGAGCAGTTCTTC
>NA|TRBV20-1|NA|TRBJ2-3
CSAERTTQYF
TGCAGTGCTGAACGCACTACGCAGTATTTT
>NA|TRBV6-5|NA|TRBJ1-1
CASSPSGGRTEAFF
TGTGCCAGCAGTCCATCTGGGGGGAGAACTGAAGCTTTCTTT
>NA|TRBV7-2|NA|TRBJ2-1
CASSLQVRENNEQFF
TGTGCCAGCAGCTTGCAGGTCCGGGAGAATAATGAGCAGTTCTTC
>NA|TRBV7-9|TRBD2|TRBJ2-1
CVAWSGGGNEQFF
TGTGTCGCCTGGAGCGGGGGTGGGAATGAGCAGTTCTTC
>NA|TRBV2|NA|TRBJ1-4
CASSHRPGANEKLFF
TGTGCCAGCAGTCACAGGCCCGGCGCTAATGAAAAACTGTTTTTT
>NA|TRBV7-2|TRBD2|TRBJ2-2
CASSTRTSGRNTGELFF
TGTGCCAGCAGCACCAGGACTAGCGGGAGGAACACCGGGGAGCTGTTTTTT
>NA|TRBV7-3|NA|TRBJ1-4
CASSAPGSNNEKLFF
TGTGCCAGCAGCGCCCCAGGGAGTAATAATGAAAAACTGTTTTTT
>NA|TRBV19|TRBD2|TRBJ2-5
CASRFASGAETQYF
TGTGCCAGTAGGTTCGCTAGCGGGGCAGAGACCCAGTACTTC
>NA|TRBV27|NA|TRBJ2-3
CASSLRTGGILQYF
TGTGCCAGCAGCTTACGGACTGGGGGGATTCTGCAGTATTTT
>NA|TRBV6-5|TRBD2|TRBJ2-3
CASSFSIRGGRDTQYF
TGTGCCAGCAGTTTTTCCATCCGGGGGGGCCGGGATACGCAGTATTTT
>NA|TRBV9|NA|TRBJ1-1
CASSPSPGGGTEAFF
TGTGCCAGCAGCCCCTCGCCGGGCGGGGGGACTGAAGCTTTCTTT
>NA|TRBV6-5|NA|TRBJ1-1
CASSTLGVKNTEAFF
TGTGCCAGCAGTACATTGGGGGTTAAGAACACTGAAGCTTTCTTT
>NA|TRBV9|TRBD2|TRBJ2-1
CASSVVTSGSGEQFF
TGTGCCAGCAGCGTAGTGACTAGCGGGAGTGGGGAGCAGTTCTTC
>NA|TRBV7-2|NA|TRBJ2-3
CASSLKVTQYF
TGTGCCAGCAGCTTGAAGGTAACGCAGTATTTT
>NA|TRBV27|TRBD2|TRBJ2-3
CASSSGSTDTQYF
TGTGCCAGTTCTAGCGGAAGCACAGATACGCAGTATTTT
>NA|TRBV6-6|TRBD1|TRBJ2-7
CASASGTGYEQYF
TGTGCCAGCGCCTCCGGGACAGGCTACGAGCAGTACTTC
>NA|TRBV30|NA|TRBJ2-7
CAWSVGSSLLYF
TGTGCCTGGAGTGTCGGATCCTCCCTTCTGTACTTC
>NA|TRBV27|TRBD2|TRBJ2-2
CASSVAGGELFF
TGTGCCAGCAGCGTAGCGGGCGGGGAGCTGTTTTTT
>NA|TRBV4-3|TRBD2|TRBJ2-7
CASSQFIAGVYEQYF
TGCGCCAGCAGCCAATTCATAGCGGGGGTCTACGAGCAGTACTTC
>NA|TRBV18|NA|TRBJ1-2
CASSPDNYGYTF
TGTGCCAGCTCACCAGACAACTATGGCTACACCTTC
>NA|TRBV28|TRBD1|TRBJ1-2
CASSSGQGAYGYTF
TGTGCCAGCAGCTCCGGACAGGGGGCCTATGGCTACACCTTC
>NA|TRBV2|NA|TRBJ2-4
CASSGRENIQYF
TGTGCCAGCAGTGGCAGGGAAAACATTCAGTACTTC
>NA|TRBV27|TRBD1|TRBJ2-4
CASSSGTGGLAKNIQYF
TGTGCCAGCAGCTCCGGGACAGGGGGACTAGCCAAAAACATTCAGTACTTC
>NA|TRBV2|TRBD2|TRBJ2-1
CASGTSGNYNEQFF
TGTGCCAGCGGGACTAGCGGGAACTACAATGAGCAGTTCTTC
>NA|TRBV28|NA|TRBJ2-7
CASSLLSLNEQYF
TGTGCCAGCAGTTTATTGTCTCTGAACGAGCAGTACTTC
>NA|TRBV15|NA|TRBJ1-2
CATSRDRGYTF
TGTGCCACCAGCAGAGATCGTGGCTACACCTTC
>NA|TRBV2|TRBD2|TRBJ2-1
CASRDGLAGGPYNEQFF
TGTGCCAGCAGAGATGGACTAGCGGGAGGGCCTTACAATGAGCAGTTCTTC
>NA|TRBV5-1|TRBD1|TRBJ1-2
CASSLLGTGLRTNTF
TGCGCCAGCAGCTTACTCGGGACAGGTTTGCGTACAAACACCTTC
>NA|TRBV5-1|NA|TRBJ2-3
CASRPPRGTNTQYF
TGCGCCAGCAGACCCCCTCGGGGGACCAATACGCAGTATTTT
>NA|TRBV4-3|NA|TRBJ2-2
CASSQAYRDTGELFF
TGCGCCAGCAGCCAAGCGTACAGGGACACCGGGGAGCTGTTTTTT
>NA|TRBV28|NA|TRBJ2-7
CASSLGTHENEQYF
TGTGCCAGCAGCCTTGGGACTCATGAGAACGAGCAGTACTTC
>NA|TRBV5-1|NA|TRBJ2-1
CASSDLAHSYNEQFF
TGCGCCAGCAGCGACCTAGCGCACTCCTACAATGAGCAGTTCTTC